Listed below are T cell receptor beta chains from one sample, sequenced in a study of response to subunit inactivated influenza vaccine. MiXCR, applied by TCRdb to the RT-PCR reads, yields one record per CDR3 protein. The sample shows about 520,000 distinct CDR3 sequences, over 25% of them seen only once. The sample consisted of CD4+ T cells sorted from PBMCs, taken less than 6 days after vaccination. These receptors were obtained from a man in his forties or fifties who received an inactivated influenza vaccine. CDR3s include the opening cysteine and the closing phenylalanine or tryptophan. A D gene is named only where the DNA matches it firmly. The size field is filled for only some rows; it gives once, few, many or a size class.

TRBD1	TRBV12-3/TRBV12-4	few	TRBJ2-7	CASSLAGGNYEQYF	TGTGCCAGCAGTTTGGCAGGGGGCAACTACGAGCAGTACTTC
TRBD2	TRBV20-1	-	TRBJ2-3	CSATRTSGTTDTQYF	TGCAGTGCTACTAGGACTAGCGGAACTACAGATACGCAGTATTTT
TRBD1	TRBV20-1	-	TRBJ2-1	CSARMGTEAYNEQFF	TGCAGTGCTAGAATGGGGACAGAAGCCTACAATGAGCAGTTCTTC
-	TRBV10-3	-	TRBJ1-6	CAISESPRQPLHF	TGTGCCATCAGTGAGTCCCCCAGACAACCCCTCCACTTT
-	TRBV12-3/TRBV12-4	few	TRBJ1-1	CATIGRLNTEAFF	TGTGCCACTATCGGACGTTTGAACACTGAAGCTTTCTTT
-	TRBV11-2	few	TRBJ2-3	CASSLVYPSTDTQYF	TGTGCCAGCAGCTTAGTGTACCCTAGCACAGATACGCAGTATTTT
TRBD2	TRBV20-1	few	TRBJ2-7	CSADLPGLAYYEQYF	TGCAGTGCTGACCTACCGGGACTAGCGTACTACGAGCAGTACTTC
-	TRBV28	-	TRBJ1-5	CASSFRQPQHF	TGTGCCAGCAGTTTCAGGCAGCCCCAGCATTTT
-	TRBV6-1	many	TRBJ2-7	CASSPNGGPYEQYF	TGTGCCAGCAGCCCTAACGGGGGGCCTTACGAGCAGTACTTC
-	TRBV10-3	-	TRBJ2-3	CAISESWDTQYF	TGTGCCATCAGTGAGTCCTGGGATACGCAGTATTTT
-	TRBV12-3/TRBV12-4	few	TRBJ2-3	CASRPRTESTDTQYF	TGTGCCAGCAGGCCAAGGACGGAAAGCACAGATACGCAGTATTTT
-	TRBV29-1	-	TRBJ2-1	CSVVRESSYNEQFF	TGCAGCGTTGTAAGGGAAAGCTCCTACAATGAGCAGTTCTTC
-	TRBV6-5	-	TRBJ2-1	CASSYGYGWEPFF	TGTGCCAGCAGTTACGGATATGGGTGGGAGCCGTTCTTC
-	TRBV10-3	few	TRBJ2-5	CAISETAEETQYF	TGTGCCATCAGTGAGACAGCTGAAGAGACCCAGTACTTC
-	TRBV20-1	few	TRBJ1-2	CSARRGEANYGYTF	TGCAGTGCTAGAAGGGGGGAAGCTAACTATGGCTACACCTTC
TRBD2	TRBV20-1	few	TRBJ2-3	CSAPPVRLAGDTQYF	TGCAGTGCTCCTCCCGTCAGACTAGCAGGAGATACGCAGTATTTT
-	TRBV7-7	few	TRBJ2-5	CASSLVMRETQYF	TGTGCCAGCAGCTTAGTTATGAGGGAGACCCAGTACTTC
-	TRBV20-1	-	TRBJ1-1	CSAPRDGPTEAFF	TGCAGTGCCCCGAGGGACGGACCCACTGAAGCTTTCTTT
-	TRBV28	-	TRBJ1-1	CASSDDTRAFF	TGTGCCAGCAGCGACGACACTAGGGCTTTCTTT
TRBD2	TRBV29-1	many	TRBJ2-4	CSVEVTGGGIQYF	TGCAGCGTTGAAGTGACGGGAGGGGGCATTCAGTACTTC
-	TRBV12-3/TRBV12-4	few	TRBJ2-5	CASSLGVQIFQETQYF	TGTGCCAGCAGTTTAGGTGTTCAGATATTCCAAGAGACCCAGTACTTC
-	TRBV5-1	-	TRBJ2-2	CASSLVGFSTGELFF	TGCGCCAGCAGCTTGGTTGGTTTTAGCACCGGGGAGCTGTTTTTT
TRBD2	TRBV11-2	few	TRBJ2-5	CASSDLGRGGLGTQYF	TGTGCCAGCAGCGACCTAGGGCGGGGGGGACTAGGGACCCAGTACTTC
-	TRBV6-2/TRBV6-3	-	TRBJ2-7	CASSHKKVPGNYEQYF	TGTGCCAGCAGTCACAAGAAGGTCCCCGGAAACTACGAGCAGTACTTC
-	TRBV20-1	-	TRBJ2-4	CSASANSRAKNIQYF	TGCAGTGCTAGCGCAAACTCCAGGGCCAAAAACATTCAGTACTTC
-	TRBV7-2	-	TRBJ2-5	CASSQSIARTFGTQYF	TGTGCCAGCAGCCAATCCATCGCCCGTACATTCGGGACCCAGTACTTC
-	TRBV7-2	few	TRBJ2-3	CASRNARGPDTQYF	TGTGCCAGCAGAAATGCGAGGGGCCCGGATACGCAGTATTTT
TRBD2	TRBV7-8	few	TRBJ2-1	CASSLRASGGLSYNEQFF	TGTGCCAGCAGCTTACGGGCTAGCGGGGGACTCTCCTACAATGAGCAGTTCTTC
-	TRBV7-8	-	TRBJ1-5	CASSLERASQPQHF	TGTGCCAGCAGCTTAGAAAGGGCGTCTCAGCCCCAGCATTTT
TRBD2	TRBV18	-	TRBJ2-1	CASSQGLAGVIEQFF	TGTGCCAGCTCACAGGGACTAGCGGGAGTCATTGAGCAGTTCTTC
TRBD2	TRBV2	-	TRBJ2-3	CACCLGRGRGSLADTQYF	TGTGCCTGCTGTTTAGGGCGGGGTCGCGGGAGTTTGGCAGATACGCAGTATTTT
-	TRBV5-1	-	TRBJ1-3	CASSVGRNSGNTIYF	TGCGCCAGCAGCGTCGGACGCAACTCTGGAAACACCATATATTTT
-	TRBV9	few	TRBJ2-1	CASTADISYNEQFF	TGTGCCAGTACGGCAGATATCTCCTACAATGAGCAGTTCTTC
-	TRBV7-8	-	TRBJ2-1	CASSPRIFNEQFF	TGTGCCAGCAGCCCGCGAATCTTCAATGAGCAGTTCTTC
TRBD1	TRBV27	-	TRBJ1-5	CASSPRQGDQPQHF	TGTGCCAGCAGTCCTCGACAGGGGGATCAGCCCCAGCATTTT
-	TRBV15	-	TRBJ1-4	CATSRGTINNEKLFF	TGTGCCACCAGCAGAGGGACAATAAATAATGAAAAACTGTTTTTT
-	TRBV12-3/TRBV12-4	many	TRBJ2-7	CASSRVGAGFYEQYF	TGTGCCAGCAGCCGCGTTGGAGCGGGCTTCTACGAGCAGTACTTC
TRBD2	TRBV18	few	TRBJ2-3	CASSPIQTSGGSTDTQYF	TGTGCCAGCTCACCTATACAGACTAGCGGGGGAAGCACAGATACGCAGTATTTT
-	TRBV24-1	-	TRBJ2-1	CATSEAGRTNEQFF	TGTGCCACCAGTGAGGCAGGGAGGACCAATGAGCAGTTCTTC
-	TRBV20-1	few	TRBJ2-3	CSAIRGLIQYF	TGCAGTGCTATCAGGGGATTGATACAGTATTTT
-	TRBV29-1	-	TRBJ2-5	CSVESGISPAETQYF	TGCAGCGTTGAATCGGGGATTAGCCCCGCAGAGACCCAGTACTTC
TRBD2	TRBV5-1	few	TRBJ2-7	CASSPTSGSEYEQYF	TGCGCCAGCAGCCCAACTAGCGGGAGTGAGTACGAGCAGTACTTC
TRBD1	TRBV12-3/TRBV12-4	-	TRBJ1-5	CASSQDRVSNQPQHF	TGTGCCAGCAGTCAAGACAGGGTGAGCAATCAGCCCCAGCATTTT